This T cell receptor (beta chain) was retrieved from a study of CD8 T cells in ankylosing spondylitis. Study-level points and caveats: Disease-linked clones reportedly concentrated significantly in matched ankylosing spondylitis synovial fluid. Earlier literature documents some of the motif variants in reactive arthritis synovial fluid and blood.

CDR1 is MDHEN and CDR2 is SYDVKM in the germline V gene. The CDR3 consists of 17 residues. Losses at the gene ends were 6 bases for V and 5 bases for J; bases not matched to a gene: 16. This clonotype came up many times. Antigen: not known. Library preparation for TCR beta used quantitative 5'-RACE with molecular barcodes. TCRdb called the 5' RACE reads again in MiXCR, with one record for every CDR3 protein. The data show 200,000 to 300,000 distinct CDR3 sequences, less than 9.5% seen once. This clonotype was sampled from a female donor with ankylosing spondylitis or in good health (not recorded which). The specimen sequenced was blood, either unsorted or a sorted T cell fraction (not recorded which). The V gene is TRBV28, the J gene TRBJ2-3, with 8 nucleotides matching TRBD2. The CDR3 coding sequence is TGTGCCAGCAGCCCACCTCCCGGGGGGGCACACGGAGATACGCAGTATTTT. It specifies CASSPPPGGAHGDTQYF.